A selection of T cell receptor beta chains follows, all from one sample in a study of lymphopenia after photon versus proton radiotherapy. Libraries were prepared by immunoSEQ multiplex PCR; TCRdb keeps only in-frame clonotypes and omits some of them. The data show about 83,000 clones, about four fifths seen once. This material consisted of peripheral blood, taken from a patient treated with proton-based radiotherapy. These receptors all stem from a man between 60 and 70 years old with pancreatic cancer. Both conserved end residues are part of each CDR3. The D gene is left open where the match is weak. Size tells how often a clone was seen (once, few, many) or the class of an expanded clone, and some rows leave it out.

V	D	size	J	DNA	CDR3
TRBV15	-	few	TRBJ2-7	TGTGCCACCAGCAGAGATATGAGGGCTTACGAGCAGTACTTC	CATSRDMRAYEQYF
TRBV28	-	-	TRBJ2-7	TGTGCCAGCAGTAAGCCCCCAAGCCGCTACGAGCAGTACTTC	CASSKPPSRYEQYF
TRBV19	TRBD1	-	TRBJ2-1	TGTGCCAGTAGTTACCGGGACAGCTACAATGAGCAGTTCTTC	CASSYRDSYNEQFF
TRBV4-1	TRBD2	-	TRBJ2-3	TGCGCCAGCAGCCTAACGACTAGCGGGCATCTCACAGATACGCAGTATTTT	CASSLTTSGHLTDTQYF
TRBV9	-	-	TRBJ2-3	TGTGCCAGCAGCCCGACCACGAATACGCAGTATTTT	CASSPTTNTQYF
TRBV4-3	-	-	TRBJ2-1	TGCGCCAGCAGCCAAGAGCGGGACAGTACTAATGAGCAGTTCTTC	CASSQERDSTNEQFF
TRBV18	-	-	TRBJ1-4	TGTGCCAGCTCACCATTCTCCGGGGGGCAGGACGAAAAACTGTTTTTT	CASSPFSGGQDEKLFF
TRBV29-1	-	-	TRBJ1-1	TGCAGCGTCGACGCGGGTAGGTGGAGCACTGAAGCTTTCTTT	CSVDAGRWSTEAFF
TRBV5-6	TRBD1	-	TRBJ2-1	TGTGCCAGCATCAGGACAGGGAGATACAATGAGCAGTTCTTC	CASIRTGRYNEQFF
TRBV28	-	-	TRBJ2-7	TGTGCCAGCAGTTTCCGACAGCCCTCGGACGAGCAGTACTTC	CASSFRQPSDEQYF
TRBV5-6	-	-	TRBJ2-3	TGTGCCAGCAGACAGATGACAGATACGCAGTATTTT	CASRQMTDTQYF
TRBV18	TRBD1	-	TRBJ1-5	TGTGCCAGCTCTCCTCAGGGGGGTCAGCCCCAGCATTTT	CASSPQGGQPQHF
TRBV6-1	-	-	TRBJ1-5	TGTGCCAGCAGTGATTCCGCCCTGCCGCAGGGACGGAATCAGCCCCAGCATTTT	CASSDSALPQGRNQPQHF
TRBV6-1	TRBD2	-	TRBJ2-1	TGTGCCAGCAGGTTGACTAGCCTTCCGGTAGATGAGCAGTTCTTC	CASRLTSLPVDEQFF
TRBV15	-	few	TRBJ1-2	TGTGCCACCAGGGACGAGGGGTGGTACACCTTC	CATRDEGWYTF
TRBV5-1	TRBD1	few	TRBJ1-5	TGCGCCAGCAGCTTTGGGACAGGCTATAGCAATCAGCCCCAGCATTTT	CASSFGTGYSNQPQHF
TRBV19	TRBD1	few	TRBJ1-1	TGTGCCAGTAGACACAGGGGACAGGGTATGAACACTGAAGCTTTCTTT	CASRHRGQGMNTEAFF
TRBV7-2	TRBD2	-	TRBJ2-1	TGTGCCAGCAGCTCATATATCCTAGCGGGAGGGTATGAGCAGTTCTTC	CASSSYILAGGYEQFF
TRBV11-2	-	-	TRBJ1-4	TGTGCCAGCAGCCCCAACAGGGACCGTAATGAAAAACTGTTTTTT	CASSPNRDRNEKLFF
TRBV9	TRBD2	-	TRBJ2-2	TGTGCCAGCAGCGCGTTAGCGGGGGGGAACACCGGGGAGCTGTTTTTT	CASSALAGGNTGELFF
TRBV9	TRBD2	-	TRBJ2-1	TGTGCCAGCAGCAAACGGACTAGCGGAGAAGGCAATGAGCAGTTCTTC	CASSKRTSGEGNEQFF
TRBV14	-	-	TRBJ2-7	TGTGCCAGCAGCGAGCAGACAGTATACGAGCAGTACTTC	CASSEQTVYEQYF
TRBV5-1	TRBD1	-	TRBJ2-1	TGCGCCAGCAGCACCGGGACAGGGGGCCATGAGCAGTTCTTC	CASSTGTGGHEQFF
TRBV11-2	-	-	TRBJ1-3	TGTGCCAGCAGCCCCAAAGCCCAAATCTCTGGAAACACCATATATTTT	CASSPKAQISGNTIYF
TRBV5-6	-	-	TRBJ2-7	TGTGCCAGCAGCTTGACAGGGAGGATAGGTGCCGAGCAGTACTTC	CASSLTGRIGAEQYF
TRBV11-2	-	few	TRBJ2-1	TGTGCCAGCAGCTTAGGGACTAAGCGGGAGCAGTTCTTC	CASSLGTKREQFF
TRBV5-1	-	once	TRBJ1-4	TGCGCCAGCAGCTTGACGAACTCAATTAATGAAAAACTGTTTTTT	CASSLTNSINEKLFF
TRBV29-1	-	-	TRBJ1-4	TGCAGCGTTGGGGCTGTGTCAGGCGGAAATGAAAAACTGTTTTTT	CSVGAVSGGNEKLFF
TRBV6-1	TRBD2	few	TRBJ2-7	TGTGCCAGCACTCCTGGCGGGAGAAATTCCGAGCAGTACTTC	CASTPGGRNSEQYF
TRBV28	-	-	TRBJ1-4	TGTGCCAGCACCTCTTACACAGGACCTCAAAAACTGTTTTTT	CASTSYTGPQKLFF
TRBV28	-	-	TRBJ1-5	TGTGCCAGCAGGGGGACACCAGCTAGCAATCAGCCCCAGCATTTT	CASRGTPASNQPQHF
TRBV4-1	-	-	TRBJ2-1	TGCGCCAGCAGCCAGATGGTTGGGAGAGGTTTCTACAATGAGCAGTTCTTC	CASSQMVGRGFYNEQFF
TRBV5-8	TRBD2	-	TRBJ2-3	TGTGCCAGCAGCTCCGCGGGACTAGCGGGGGGCCCAACAGATACGCAGTATTTT	CASSSAGLAGGPTDTQYF
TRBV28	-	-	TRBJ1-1	TGTGCCAGCAGTTCTGTGAACACTGAAGCTTTCTTT	CASSSVNTEAFF
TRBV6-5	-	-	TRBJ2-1	TGTGCCAGCAGTTACTCATCCGGGAGCTCCTACAATGAGCAGTTCTTC	CASSYSSGSSYNEQFF
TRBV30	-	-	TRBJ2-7	TGTGCCTGGAGTGGAGGACTATCAAACTACGAGCAGTACTTC	CAWSGGLSNYEQYF
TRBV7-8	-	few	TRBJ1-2	TGTGCCAGCAGCCCCGGGGTCGAGCAGGGTCGGTGGGGCTACACCTTC	CASSPGVEQGRWGYTF
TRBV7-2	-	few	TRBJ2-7	TGTGCCAGCAGCCCCGACGCGAGGAGGGAGCAGTACTTC	CASSPDARREQYF
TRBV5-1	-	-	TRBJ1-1	TGCGCCAGCAGCTTGGTTAGACAACAGAACACTGAAGCTTTCTTT	CASSLVRQQNTEAFF
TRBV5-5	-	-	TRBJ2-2	TGTGCCAGCAGCTTGGGCATGCGCGGGGAGCTGTTTTTT	CASSLGMRGELFF
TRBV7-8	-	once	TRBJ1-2	TGTGCCAGCAGCCCTTCGGGCGGATATGGCTACACCTTC	CASSPSGGYGYTF
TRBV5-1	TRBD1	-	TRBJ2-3	TGCGCCAGCAGCTTCTCTCCGGGACAGGGGACAGATACGCAGTATTTT	CASSFSPGQGTDTQYF
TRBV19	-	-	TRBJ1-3	TGTGCCAGTAGGAATGGGGGCACCTCTGGAAACACCATATATTTT	CASRNGGTSGNTIYF